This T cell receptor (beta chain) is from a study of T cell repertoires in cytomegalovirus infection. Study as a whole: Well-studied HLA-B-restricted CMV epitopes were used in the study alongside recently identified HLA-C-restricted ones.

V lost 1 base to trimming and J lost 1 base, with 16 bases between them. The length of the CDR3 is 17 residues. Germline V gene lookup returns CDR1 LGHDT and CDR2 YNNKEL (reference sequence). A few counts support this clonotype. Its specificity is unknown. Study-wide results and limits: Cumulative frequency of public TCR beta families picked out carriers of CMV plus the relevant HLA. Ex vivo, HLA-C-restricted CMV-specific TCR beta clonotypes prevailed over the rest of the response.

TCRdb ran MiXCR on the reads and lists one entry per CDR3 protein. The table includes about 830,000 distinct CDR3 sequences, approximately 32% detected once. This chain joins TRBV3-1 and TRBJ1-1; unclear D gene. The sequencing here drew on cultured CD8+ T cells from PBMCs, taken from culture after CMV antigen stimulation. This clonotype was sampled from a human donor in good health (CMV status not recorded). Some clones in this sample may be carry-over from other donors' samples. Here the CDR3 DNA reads TGTGCCAGCAGCCAAGCGGATAATTACCTGGAGAACACTGAAGCTTTCTTT. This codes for CASSQADNYLENTEAFF.